These T cell receptor beta chains were read from a single sample in a study of response to subunit inactivated influenza vaccine. MiXCR, run by TCRdb on the RT-PCR reads, gives a single entry per CDR3 protein. The top ten hold roughly 12% of the sample, which has 710,000 or so distinct CDR3 sequences, 15% to 17% seen once. The sequencing here drew on PBMCs from blood, taken 11 to 12 days after vaccination. All receptors derive from a man aged 50-60 years who received an inactivated influenza vaccine. CDR3s include the opening cysteine and the closing phenylalanine or tryptophan. D genes are given only for firm matches. Clone size is shown for a subset of rows, as once, few, many or a class of expanded clone.

14	TRBJ1-5	TRBV6-2/TRBV6-3	NA	many	TGTGCCAGCAGTTACTCGATGGGCCCCAGGGCCCAGCATTTT	CASSYSMGPRAQHF
15	TRBJ2-7	TRBV30	NA	NA	TGTGCCTGGAGATCGCTACGGTCCTCGTCCTACGAGCAGTACTTC	CAWRSLRSSSYEQYF
15	TRBJ2-1	TRBV6-2/TRBV6-3	TRBD1	NA	TGTGCCAGCAGACAGACAGGGGCGACCTACAATGAGCAGTTCTTC	CASRQTGATYNEQFF
14	TRBJ2-5	TRBV20-1	NA	NA	TGCAGTGCGAGGGTTTCCGTCGATAAAAAGACCCAGTACTTC	CSARVSVDKKTQYF
11	TRBJ2-7	TRBV12-3/TRBV12-4	NA	NA	TGTGCCAGCAGTTGGGGAACCGAGCAGTACTTC	CASSWGTEQYF
15	TRBJ2-7	TRBV4-3	NA	NA	TGCGCCAGCAGCCAAGGAAGGACTGCCTCCTACGAGCAGTACTTC	CASSQGRTASYEQYF
15	TRBJ2-3	TRBV5-1	NA	NA	TGCGCCAGCAGCATACACGGACAGATCACAGATACGCAGTATTTT	CASSIHGQITDTQYF
15	TRBJ2-5	TRBV20-1	TRBD1	few	TGCAGTGCTAGGGCGGGGACAGGGGAACGAGAGACCCAGTACTTC	CSARAGTGERETQYF
15	TRBJ2-1	TRBV6-1	NA	few	TGTGCCAGCAGACCGGAGGGGGCAACCTACAATGAGCAGTTCTTC	CASRPEGATYNEQFF
16	TRBJ2-7	TRBV7-9	TRBD2	NA	TGTGCCAGCAGCCAACTAGCGGGCCAGGCCCCCTACGAGCAGTACTTC	CASSQLAGQAPYEQYF
15	TRBJ2-1	TRBV7-3	TRBD2	NA	TGTGCCAGCAGCGATCTAGCGGGAGGGCCTCTAGAGCAGTTCTTC	CASSDLAGGPLEQFF
16	TRBJ2-3	TRBV2	NA	few	TGTGCCAGCAGTCCTATTACTAGGAGTCTCACAGATACGCAGTATTTT	CASSPITRSLTDTQYF
15	TRBJ2-5	TRBV11-2	TRBD2	many	TGTGCCAGCAGCTTCACAGCGGGGTCCCCAGTGGCCCAGTACTTC	CASSFTAGSPVAQYF
14	TRBJ1-1	TRBV20-1	NA	NA	TGCAGTGCTAGTTGGGGGGCTAGGTACACTGAAGCTTTCTTT	CSASWGARYTEAFF
14	TRBJ2-1	TRBV11-1	TRBD2	NA	TGTGCCAGCAGCCCCCACGGGGGGAGTCGTGAGCAGTTCTTC	CASSPHGGSREQFF
13	TRBJ1-1	TRBV6-5	NA	NA	TGTGCCAGCAGTTACCTTTTCAGGGCTGAAGCTTTCTTT	CASSYLFRAEAFF
15	TRBJ2-1	TRBV4-2	NA	NA	TGTGCCAGCAGCCAAACTGTCTCGCGATTTCCTGAGCAGTTCTTC	CASSQTVSRFPEQFF
16	TRBJ2-7	TRBV14	TRBD2	few	TGTGCCAGCAGCCCAAACGGACTAGCGGGAGTTTACGAGCAGTACTTC	CASSPNGLAGVYEQYF
17	TRBJ2-7	TRBV12-3/TRBV12-4	NA	many	TGTGCCAGCAGTTGGGACCAGACAGGGAGGGTCTCCTACGAGCAGTACTTC	CASSWDQTGRVSYEQYF
14	TRBJ1-2	TRBV12-3/TRBV12-4	NA	few	TGTGCCAGCAGTTTCCAGACACTGGCCGATGGCTACACCTTC	CASSFQTLADGYTF
18	TRBJ2-3	TRBV30	NA	NA	TGTGCCTGGAGTGATACCTACGCGGCAGGGAGCGTTTTCGGTACGCAGTATTTT	CAWSDTYAAGSVFGTQYF
15	TRBJ1-6	TRBV7-2	NA	NA	TGTGCCAGCGGCCCCGGAGGGGGTCGTTATTCACCCCTCCACTTT	CASGPGGGRYSPLHF
14	TRBJ2-7	TRBV5-1	TRBD2	few	TGCGCCAGCAGCCTAAGACGGGGGGACTACGAGCAGTACTTC	CASSLRRGDYEQYF
14	TRBJ2-7	TRBV7-2	NA	many	TGTGCCAGCAGCCGCGGACAGACGTCCTACGAGCAGTACTTC	CASSRGQTSYEQYF
16	TRBJ1-1	TRBV5-4	NA	few	TGTGCCAGCAGCTTGGCGGACAGTATCATGAACACTGAAGCTTTCTTT	CASSLADSIMNTEAFF
14	TRBJ1-1	TRBV12-3/TRBV12-4	NA	many	TGTGCCAGCAGTCTAGGGGTTCCCGACACTGAAGCTTTCTTT	CASSLGVPDTEAFF
16	TRBJ2-7	TRBV4-2	TRBD2	few	TGTGCCAGCAGCCCAGGACTAGCGACAGTCCTCTACGAGCAGTACTTC	CASSPGLATVLYEQYF
17	TRBJ1-2	TRBV25-1	NA	NA	TGTGCCAGCAGTGGCGGACAGCAATTCCTTACTAACTATGGCTACACCTTC	CASSGGQQFLTNYGYTF
12	TRBJ2-7	TRBV28	NA	NA	TGTGCCAGCACCCAATGGAGGAACGAGCAGTACTTC	CASTQWRNEQYF
17	TRBJ2-1	TRBV7-7	TRBD2	NA	TGTGCCAGCAGCTTAGAACCGGCTAGCGGGCAGGCTAATGAGCAGTTCTTC	CASSLEPASGQANEQFF
14	TRBJ2-7	TRBV5-1	TRBD1	many	TGTGCCAGCAGCTTAGGACAGGGGGGGTACGAGCAGTACTTC	CASSLGQGGYEQYF
16	TRBJ1-2	TRBV11-2	TRBD1	NA	TGTGCCAGCAGCTTAAGTATGACAGGGCTGGTCTATGGCTACACCTTC	CASSLSMTGLVYGYTF
13	TRBJ2-7	TRBV3-1	NA	few	TGTGCCAGCAGCCAAGGGACCAGATACGAGCAGTACTTC	CASSQGTRYEQYF
14	TRBJ1-5	TRBV4-1	NA	few	TGCGCCAGCAGCCAACCCGGGACAAATCAGCCCCAGCATTTT	CASSQPGTNQPQHF
18	TRBJ2-3	TRBV10-3	TRBD2	few	TGTGCCATCAGTAAATACTCCAGGACTAGCGGAAAATCAGATACGCAGTATTTT	CAISKYSRTSGKSDTQYF
14	TRBJ2-3	TRBV7-7	TRBD1	few	TGTGCCAGCAGTCGGGGGACAGGGGGCAATACGCAGTATTTT	CASSRGTGGNTQYF
18	TRBJ2-7	TRBV10-2	TRBD2	few	TGCGCCAGCTTTTCCTCCGGGACATTTAGCGGGAGTCCATACGAGCAGTACTTC	CASFSSGTFSGSPYEQYF
14	TRBJ2-7	TRBV20-1	NA	many	TGCAGTGCTTTTCCGCGGGGCACCTCCTACGAGCAGTACTTC	CSAFPRGTSYEQYF
17	TRBJ2-1	TRBV7-2	TRBD2	few	TGTGCCAGCAGCTCCGAGGGACTAGCGCCGTCCTACAATGAGCAGTTCTTC	CASSSEGLAPSYNEQFF
17	TRBJ2-5	TRBV4-1	NA	NA	TGCGCCAGCAGCCAAGGATGGGGCAGGGGTCCCCAAGAGACCCAGTACTTC	CASSQGWGRGPQETQYF
13	TRBJ2-7	TRBV7-9	NA	few	TGTGCCAGCAGCTCACAGGCAGGGGTCGAGCAGTACTTC	CASSSQAGVEQYF
12	TRBJ2-7	TRBV30	NA	few	TGTGCCTGGAGTGCTGGTCTGTACGAGCAGTACTTC	CAWSAGLYEQYF
16	TRBJ1-3	TRBV29-1	NA	once	TGCAGCGTTGAAGACTTCCGGGAGAGCTCTGGAAACACCATATATTTT	CSVEDFRESSGNTIYF
15	TRBJ2-5	TRBV28	TRBD2	NA	TGTGCCAGCAGTCGACTAAGACTAGCCGTAGAGACCCAGTACTTC	CASSRLRLAVETQYF
14	TRBJ2-2	TRBV20-1	NA	NA	TGCAGTGCCGCCGGGCCAGGGAACACCGGGGAGCTGTTTTTT	CSAAGPGNTGELFF
13	TRBJ1-6	TRBV7-2	NA	few	TGTGCCAGCAGCTTAACCCCCAATTCACCCCTCCACTTT	CASSLTPNSPLHF
15	TRBJ2-3	TRBV4-2	NA	few	TGTGCCAGCAGCCAAGTCAGCGAAGACACAGATACGCAGTATTTT	CASSQVSEDTDTQYF
16	TRBJ1-6	TRBV4-3	NA	NA	TGCGCCAGCAGCCAAGATTGGTATCTAAATTCTTCACCCCTCCACTTT	CASSQDWYLNSSPLHF
14	TRBJ1-2	TRBV5-6	NA	many	TGTGCCAGCAGCTCCGGCTTTCGGGGGAACGGCTACACCTTC	CASSSGFRGNGYTF
15	TRBJ2-3	TRBV5-5	TRBD2	NA	TGTGCCAGCAGCTTGGACCTAGCGGACACAGATACGCAGTATTTT	CASSLDLADTDTQYF
19	TRBJ2-4	TRBV11-2	NA	few	TGTGCCAGCAGCTCTATACCCGAGCTGGTGGTGATGGCCAAAAACATTCAGTACTTC	CASSSIPELVVMAKNIQYF
14	TRBJ2-1	TRBV28	NA	few	TGTGCCAGCAACAGACCCCCCGCCCACAATGAGCAGTTCTTC	CASNRPPAHNEQFF
15	TRBJ1-6	TRBV12-3/TRBV12-4	NA	few	TGTGCCAGCATGATGCTCGGGGGGGGCGGATCACCCCTCCACTTT	CASMMLGGGGSPLHF
11	TRBJ2-4	TRBV7-2	NA	NA	TGTGCCAGCAGCTTAGCGGGCAGGGTGGTTTTC	CASSLAGRVVF
12	TRBJ2-5	TRBV15	NA	NA	TGTGCCACCAGCAGAGATAGGATGGCCCAGTACTTC	CATSRDRMAQYF
15	TRBJ1-1	TRBV4-1	NA	NA	TGCGCCAGCAGCCTATTTAGAGGGATGAACACTGAAGCTTTCTTT	CASSLFRGMNTEAFF
13	TRBJ2-1	TRBV6-1	TRBD2	NA	TGTGCCAGCAGCCACGGGGGGGACAATGAGCAGTTCTTC	CASSHGGDNEQFF
15	TRBJ1-5	TRBV18	TRBD1	NA	TGTGCCAGCTCACCAGACAGGGCCCGAAATCAGCCCCAGCATTTT	CASSPDRARNQPQHF
18	TRBJ1-6	TRBV11-1	TRBD1	NA	TGTGCCAGCAGCTTGCCCCTCACAGGGGGGACCTATAATTCACCCCTCCACTTT	CASSLPLTGGTYNSPLHF
15	TRBJ1-2	TRBV9	TRBD1	few	TGTGCCAGCAGGCGGACAGGGCAGGCTGGCTATGGCTACACCTTC	CASRRTGQAGYGYTF